This passage covers 31 T cell receptor beta chains from one sample sequenced in a study of cytomegalovirus exposure and HLA in healthy donors. The PCR made use of 60 Vbeta and 13 Jbeta primers. The table came from immunoSEQ multiplex PCR; TCRdb's copy has only in-frame clones and leaves some out. Altogether around 90,000 clones are present, 85% being singletons, with the ten largest covering about 7.7%. Source material: PBMCs. Receptors were obtained from a man between 40 and 49 years old in good health and CMV-seropositive.

The chain combines TRBV7-9 with TRBJ2-7, with 11 bases identical to TRBD2. The V gene's germline CDR1 is SEHNR and CDR2 FQNEAQ (reference sequence). The CDR3 runs to 16 residues. V was clipped by 5 bases and J by 3 bases; unmatched bases: 9. CDR3 loop: CASSPSGRSPLYEQYF. As DNA, the CDR3 is TGTGCCAGCAGCCCTAGCGGGAGGAGCCCTCTCTACGAGCAGTACTTC.

The chain employs TRBV9 and TRBJ2-1; the D is unclear. CDR1 is SGDLS and CDR2 is YYNGEE in the germline V gene. CDR3 length: 16 amino acids. Between the trimmed V and J ends, which lost 1 base and 0 bases, there was a span of 11 bases. The CDR3 region has the DNA TGTGCCAGCAGCGTACCTCGGGTAAGCTCCTACAATGAGCAGTTCTTC. Translated, it gives CASSVPRVSSYNEQFF. The whole variable domain, remainder taken from reference TRBV9 and TRBJ2-1, is DSGVTQTPKHLITATGQRVTLRCSPRSGDLSVYWYQQSLDQGLQFLIQYYNGEERAKGNILERFSAQQFPDLHSELNLSSLELGDSALYFCASSVPRVSSYNEQFFGPGTRLTVL.

The chain links TRBV7-2 to TRBJ1-2; TRBD1 might be the D (6 bases). The CDR3 length is 15 residues. V lost 2 bases to trimming and J lost 4 bases, with 14 bases between them. Looked up from germline, CDR1 is SGHTA and CDR2 is FQGNSA. The CDR3: CASSLRDTSRYGYTF. The CDR3 DNA sequence: TGTGCCAGCAGCTTACGGGACACCTCTCGCTATGGCTACACCTTC. The full variable domain, its missing parts supplied by reference TRBV7-2 and TRBJ1-2, is GAGVSQSPSNKVTEKGKDVELRCDPISGHTALYWYRQSLGQGLEFLIYFQGNSAPDKSGLPSDRFSAERTGGSVSTLTIQRTQQEDSAVYLCASSLRDTSRYGYTFGSGTRLTVV.

This clone was counted between two and nine times. The chain combines TRBV7-9 with TRBJ2-1, with no clear D. Germline CDR1 and CDR2: SEHNR and FQNEAQ (reference sequence). The ends were cut back, 3 bases at V and 14 bases at J, with 11 bases in the middle. The CDR3 contains 11 residues. CDR3 sequence (DNA): TGTGCCAGCAGCTTGTCTAGTATGAAGTTCTTC. It yields the protein CASSLSSMKFF.

This chain joins TRBV6-5 and TRBJ2-7; D may be TRBD1 (6 bases). Per the germline V gene, CDR1 is MNHEY and CDR2 is SVGAGI. Trimming left V 5 bases short and J 3 bases short, with 14 bases between. The length of the CDR3 is 14 residues. The CDR3 reads CASSVGRGNYEQYF. CDR3 coding DNA: TGTGCCAGCAGTGTCGGCAGGGGAAACTACGAGCAGTACTTC.

This clone was seen a single time. V and J are TRBV20-1 and TRBJ1-4; D is undetermined. V was shortened by 6 bases and J by 8 bases, with 10 bases between the two germline ends. Looked up from germline, CDR1 is DFQATT and CDR2 is SNEGSKA (reference sequence). This CDR3 spans 11 amino acids. The CDR3 DNA reads as TGCAGTGCAAGCCGAGAAGAAAAACTGTTTTTT. Translation: CSASREEKLFF.

The count of this clone is one. The V and J genes are TRBV6-5 and TRBJ2-5; TRBD1 aligns across 7 bases. The CDR3 totals 14 residues. Trimming at V came to 5 bases and at J to 4 bases, leaving 7 bases not matched to a gene. The V gene's germline CDR1 is MNHEY and CDR2 SVGAGI. The CDR3 loop is CASSVPGQRETQYF. The CDR3 region has the DNA TGTGCCAGCAGTGTTCCGGGACAGAGAGAGACCCAGTACTTC.

The chain is built from TRBV5-1 and TRBJ2-5; 9 positions agree with TRBD1. Germline CDR1 reads SGHRS; CDR2 reads YFSETQ. The CDR3 runs 15 residues. V shed 3 bases and J 2 bases; nucleotides not matched to a gene: 5. CDR3 sequence: CASSSDRGFQETQYF. The CDR3 DNA reads TGCGCCAGCAGCTCCGACAGGGGGTTTCAAGAGACCCAGTACTTC. The full variable domain, in which reference TRBV5-1 and TRBJ2-5 provide the parts outside the CDR3, is KAGVTQTPRYLIKTRGQQVTLSCSPISGHRSVSWYQQTPGQGLQFLFEYFSETQRNKGNFPGRFSGRQFSNSRSEMNVSTLELGDSALYLCASSSDRGFQETQYFGPGTRLLVL.

This clone was recorded only once. J is TRBJ2-7 and V is TRBV19; 8 bases are a match to TRBD1. Germline V CDR1 and CDR2: LNHDA, SQIVND (reference sequence). The trim removed 3 bases at V and 1 base at J, leaving 5 bases unmatched. CDR3 length: 15 residues. The CDR3 bases are TGTGCCAGTAGTATCGACAGGGGCCTATCCTACGAGCAGTACTTC. This sequence encodes CASSIDRGLSYEQYF.

The J gene is TRBJ2-7, the V gene TRBV10-3; 8 bases align to TRBD2. Germline V gene lookup returns CDR1 ENHRY and CDR2 SYGVKD. The CDR3 extends over 14 amino acids. V shed 4 bases, J shed 3 bases, and the junction held 5 bases outside the gene matches. The CDR3 is CAISVIAGLYEQYF. In nucleotides, the CDR3 is TGTGCCATCAGTGTAATAGCGGGGCTCTACGAGCAGTACTTC.

This clone occurred once. The CDR3, as DNA: TGCGCCAGCAGCTTGGAGGCAGGGGGCCCGCAAGGCTACACCTTC. It specifies CASSLEAGGPQGYTF. The chain has TRBV5-1 and TRBJ1-2; 8 nucleotides line up with TRBD1. The CDR3 is 15 amino acids. Trimming removed 0 bases from V and 8 bases from J; junction bases left unmatched: 9. Per germline, CDR1 SGHRS and CDR2 YFSETQ.

Details on this clone: At one end, the junction sequence differs from germline, possibly due to a read error. The V and J genes are TRBV7-7 and TRBJ2-5, with 9 bases aligning to TRBD1. The CDR3 totals 15 residues. In germline, CDR1 is SSHAT, CDR2 FNYEAQ (reference sequence). The CDR3 spells CASSATTGGRETQYF. For the CDR3, the DNA is TGTGCTAGCAGTGCAACTACAGGGGGCAGGGAGACCCAGTACTTC.

The rearrangement joins TRBV6-1 to TRBJ2-3; TRBD1 aligns across 8 bases. CDR3 length: 18 residues. Germline CDR1 is MNHNS and CDR2 is SASEGT. V lost 1 base and J lost 2; bases outside the gene matches: 11. This chain's CDR3 is CASSEVVAGGDITDTQYF. The CDR3 DNA sequence: TGTGCCAGCAGTGAAGTCGTGGCAGGGGGCGACATCACAGATACGCAGTATTTT.

The V call is TRBV11-2, the J call TRBJ1-2; TRBD1 agrees at 7 bases. CDR1 is SGHAT and CDR2 is FQNNGV in the germline V gene. CDR3 size: 13 residues. Germline trimming cut 5 bases from V and 4 bases from J; bases unmatched to any gene: 4. The CDR3 region has the DNA TGTGCCAGCAGCGATGGGACAGCCTATGGCTACACCTTC. This encodes CASSDGTAYGYTF. Based on the CDR3 plus reference TRBV11-2 and TRBJ1-2, the full variable domain is EAGVAQSPRYKIIEKRQSVAFWCNPISGHATLYWYQQILGQGPKLLIQFQNNGVVDDSQLPKDRFSAERLKGVDSTLKIQPAKLEDSAVYLCASSDGTAYGYTFGSGTRLTVV.

V and J are TRBV9 and TRBJ2-1, with a tentative D call TRBD2 (5 bases). V gave up 0 bases and J gave up 5 bases, with 15 bases separating them. The CDR3 consists of 16 residues. CDR1 is SGDLS and CDR2 is YYNGEE in the germline V gene. CDR3 sequence reads: CASSVAGPGVDNEQFF. CDR3 bases: TGTGCCAGCAGCGTAGCTGGGCCCGGGGTCGACAATGAGCAGTTCTTC.

This clone is a singleton in its sample. The V and J genes are TRBV5-4 and TRBJ2-3; D may be TRBD2 (6 bases). V was cut by 4 bases and J by 0 bases, with 15 bases left in between. The CDR3 is 16 residues long. Germline loops: CDR1 SGHNT, CDR2 YYREEE (reference sequence). The CDR3 nucleotides are TGTGCCAGCAGCGTACCGGGACTGCCTAGCACAGATACGCAGTATTTT. This encodes CASSVPGLPSTDTQYF. Supplemented by reference TRBV5-4 and TRBJ2-3, the full variable domain reads ETGVTQSPTHLIKTRGQQVTLRCSSQSGHNTVSWYQQALGQGPQFIFQYYREEENGRGNFPPRFSGLQFPNYSSELNVNALELDDSALYLCASSVPGLPSTDTQYFGPGTRLTVL.

CDR3 in DNA: TGTGCCAGCAGCCAAGATACAGGGGTGGGAAACACCATATATTTT. It encodes CASSQDTGVGNTIYF. The V call is TRBV4-2, the J call TRBJ1-3, with 7 bases that match TRBD1. J lost 4 bases, V lost 0 bases, and 3 bases had no gene match. Germline V gene lookup returns CDR1 LGHNA and CDR2 YNFKEQ. The CDR3 loop spans 15 amino acids.

This clone was detected a few times. The chain links TRBV29-1 to TRBJ1-2; TRBD1 matches at 11 bases. V gave up 7 bases and J gave up 10 bases; unmatched junction bases: 11. Germline loops: CDR1 SQVTM, CDR2 ANQGSEA. CDR3 size: 13 residues. In DNA form, the CDR3 reads TGCAGCGCAGAAAATCCGGGACAGGGGGACTACACCTTC. Translated: CSAENPGQGDYTF.

This rearrangement joins TRBV7-9 to TRBJ2-4, with a tentative D call TRBD1 (6 bases). This CDR3 spans 14 amino acids. The germline gives CDR1 SEHNR, CDR2 FQNEAQ (reference sequence). The ends were cut back, 3 bases at V and 6 bases at J, with 12 bases in the middle. DNA of the CDR3: TGTGCCAGCAGCTTCCCGGGACAATTAAACATTCAGTACTTC. Translation: CASSFPGQLNIQYF.

J is TRBJ2-3 and V is TRBV29-1; 10 bases agree with TRBD2. The CDR3 has 14 residues. Germline assignment: CDR1 SQVTM and CDR2 ANQGSEA. V was pared by 4 bases and J by 1 base, with 2 bases of the junction left unmatched. CDR3 sequence reads: CSVAGTSGTDTQYF. CDR3 coding DNA: TGCAGCGTTGCCGGGACTAGCGGCACAGATACGCAGTATTTT.

The chain uses TRBV11-2 and TRBJ2-1; 8 bases fit TRBD2. J lost 3 bases, V lost 0 bases, and 7 bases had no gene match. CDR1 and CDR2 from the germline V gene are SGHAT and FQNNGV. The CDR3 has 17 amino acids. CDR3: CASSLEVAGSIYNEQFF. In DNA, the CDR3 is TGTGCCAGCAGCTTAGAGGTAGCGGGGAGTATCTACAATGAGCAGTTCTTC. Filled out from reference TRBV11-2 and TRBJ2-1, the complete variable domain reads EAGVAQSPRYKIIEKRQSVAFWCNPISGHATLYWYQQILGQGPKLLIQFQNNGVVDDSQLPKDRFSAERLKGVDSTLKIQPAKLEDSAVYLCASSLEVAGSIYNEQFFGPGTRLTVL.

The genes are TRBV7-3 and TRBJ2-1; a weak D match, TRBD1 (6 bases). CDR3 length equals 14 residues. CDR1 and CDR2 (germline): SGHTA, FQGTGA. V was pared by 5 bases and J by 8 bases, with 16 bases between. CDR3 region: CASSQQGQFYEQFF. The CDR3 DNA sequence: TGTGCCAGCAGCCAACAGGGCCAGTTCTATGAGCAGTTCTTC.

The V gene is TRBV28, the J gene TRBJ2-4, with D possibly TRBD1 on 6 matching bases. V gave up 2 bases and J gave up 7 bases, with 9 bases separating them. The CDR3 runs to 13 residues. The germline V gene encodes CDR1 MDHEN and CDR2 SYDVKM. The chain's CDR3 is CASSLGDTNIQYF. In nucleotides, the CDR3 is TGTGCCAGCAGTTTAGGGGACACCAACATTCAGTACTTC.

This chain links TRBV6-6 with TRBJ1-4; 8 positions agree with TRBD1. After removal of 7 bases from V and 8 bases from J, the junction contained 9 bases not matched to a gene. The germline CDR1 and CDR2 sequences are MNHNY and SVGAGI (reference sequence). The CDR3 contains 14 residues. The CDR3 DNA follows: TGTGCCAGCAATAAAGGACAGGGAAACGAAAAACTGTTTTTT. This sequence encodes CASNKGQGNEKLFF.

The chain has TRBV4-1 and TRBJ2-3, with a possible D match to TRBD1 (5 bases). V gave up 5 bases and J gave up 4 bases, with 10 bases separating them. The CDR3 is made up of 13 amino acids. CDR1 and CDR2 (germline): MGHRA, YSYEKL. Here the CDR3 reads CASSLGPSDTQYF. The CDR3 DNA is TGCGCCAGCAGCTTGGGGCCTTCAGATACGCAGTATTTT.

This clone was seen a few times. One end of the junction varies from germline; a read error may be responsible. The CDR3 nucleotides read TGTGCCAGCACCTTAGAGGGGGCCCTCACCGGGGAGCTGTTTTTT. Its translation is CASTLEGALTGELFF. This chain links TRBV13 with TRBJ2-2; 7 nucleotides match TRBD1. The CDR3 consists of 15 residues. The germline V gene has CDR1 PRHDT and CDR2 FYEKMQ (reference sequence).

This clone occurred once. V gene TRBV27 combines with J gene TRBJ1-5, with D uncertain. The CDR3 has 19 amino acids. From germline, CDR1 is MNHEY and CDR2 SMNVEV (reference sequence). With 5 bases removed from V and 3 bases from J, the gap between germline ends came to 26 bases. CDR3 sequence: CASSTYSPSPGAYNQPQHF. The CDR3 coding sequence is TGTGCCAGCAGTACCTATAGCCCCTCTCCGGGAGCTTACAATCAGCCCCAGCATTTT.

The rearrangement joins TRBV11-2 to TRBJ2-2, with D perhaps TRBD2 (5 bases). V lost 3 bases, J lost 7 bases, and 15 bases lay in between. The CDR3 has 15 amino acids. CDR1 is SGHAT, CDR2 FQNNGV, per germline. The CDR3 DNA reads as TGTGCCAGCAGCTTGAGAGGGATAAGGGACGGGGAGCTGTTTTTT. Translated, it gives CASSLRGIRDGELFF.

This clone was found once. The rearrangement joins TRBV6-6 to TRBJ1-6, with unresolved D. Germline assignment: CDR1 MNHNY and CDR2 SVGAGI (reference sequence). V gave up 2 bases and J gave up 8 bases, with 7 bases separating them. The CDR3 sequence is 13 residues long. CDR3 in DNA: TGTGCCAGCAGTTACGTCCAGGATTCACCCCTCCACTTT. It specifies CASSYVQDSPLHF.

The chain carries TRBV12-5 and TRBJ2-7; maybe TRBD1 (5 bases). The DNA matches TRBJ2-1 better at its end, which makes the J call doubtful. The germline V gene encodes CDR1 LGHNT and CDR2 FRNRAP. The CDR3 is 14 residues long. CDR3 sequence (DNA): TGTGCTAGTGGTTTAGTGGGGCTTTACAATGAGCAGTTCTTC. Encoded protein: CASGLVGLYNEQFF.

V usage is TRBV7-6 and J usage is TRBJ1-3, with 9 bases identical to TRBD1. CDR3 length: 17 amino acids. Germline-derived CDR1 and CDR2 are SGHVS and FNYEAQ. The J segment lost 2 bases and the V segment lost 5 bases, leaving 10 bases of the junction unmatched. The CDR3 loop is CASSPRGTGSTGNTIYF. DNA for the CDR3: TGTGCCAGCAGCCCTAGGGGGACAGGGAGCACTGGAAACACCATATATTTT.